The present TCR beta chain was sequenced within a study of shared T cell receptors in the human thymus. Sequencing was performed with immunoSEQ multiplex PCR; in TCRdb, only in-frame clones are kept and a portion is missing. The sample has some 700,000 clones; approximately 90% are singletons. V lost 8 bases and J lost 5; bases outside the gene matches: 10. This CDR3 has 14 amino acids. Germline CDR1 is MDHEN and CDR2 is SYDVKM. This same sample was also taken into another study, of human thymus T cells. That study adds: Thymus pieces cut out during corrective heart surgery were the tissue that was used.

The source of this sequence is a boy under two years old with a congenital heart defect. The V call is TRBV28, the J call TRBJ2-5; 8 bases line up with TRBD2. The sample taken for sequencing was thymocytes. The CDR3 loop is CASPLRGARETQYF. The CDR3 DNA is TGTGCCAGCCCCCTGCGGGGGGCGCGGGAGACCCAGTACTTC.